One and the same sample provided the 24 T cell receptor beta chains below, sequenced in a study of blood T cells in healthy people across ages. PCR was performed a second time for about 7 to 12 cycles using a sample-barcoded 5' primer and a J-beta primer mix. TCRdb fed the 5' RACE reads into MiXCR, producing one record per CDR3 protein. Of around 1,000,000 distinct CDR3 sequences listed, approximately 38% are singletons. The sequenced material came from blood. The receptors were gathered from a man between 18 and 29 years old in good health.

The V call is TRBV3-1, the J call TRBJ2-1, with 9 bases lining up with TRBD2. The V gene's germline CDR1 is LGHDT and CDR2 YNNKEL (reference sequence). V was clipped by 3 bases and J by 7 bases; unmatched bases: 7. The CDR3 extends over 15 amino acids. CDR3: CASSQPGLAGNEQFF. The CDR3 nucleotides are TGTGCCAGCAGCCAGCCGGGACTAGCTGGGAATGAGCAGTTCTTC.

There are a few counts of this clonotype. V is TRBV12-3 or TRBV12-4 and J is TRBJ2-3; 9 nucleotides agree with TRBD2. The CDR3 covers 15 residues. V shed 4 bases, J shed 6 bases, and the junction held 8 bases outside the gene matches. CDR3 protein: CASSSSGTSFDTQYF. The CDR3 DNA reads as TGTGCCAGCAGTTCCTCCGGGACTAGCTTTGATACGCAGTATTTT.

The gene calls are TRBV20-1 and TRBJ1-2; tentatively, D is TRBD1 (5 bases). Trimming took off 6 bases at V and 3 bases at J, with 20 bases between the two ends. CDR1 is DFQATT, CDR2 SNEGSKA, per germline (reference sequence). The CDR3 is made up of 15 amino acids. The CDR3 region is CSARDFDPKDYGYTF. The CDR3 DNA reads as TGCAGTGCCCGGGACTTTGACCCAAAAGACTATGGCTACACCTTC.

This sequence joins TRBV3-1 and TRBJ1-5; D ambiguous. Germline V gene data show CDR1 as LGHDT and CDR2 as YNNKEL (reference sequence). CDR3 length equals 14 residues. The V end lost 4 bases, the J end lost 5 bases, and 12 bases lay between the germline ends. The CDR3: CASSPGSDDQPQHF. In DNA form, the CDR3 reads TGTGCCAGCAGCCCCGGCAGTGATGATCAGCCCCAGCATTTT.

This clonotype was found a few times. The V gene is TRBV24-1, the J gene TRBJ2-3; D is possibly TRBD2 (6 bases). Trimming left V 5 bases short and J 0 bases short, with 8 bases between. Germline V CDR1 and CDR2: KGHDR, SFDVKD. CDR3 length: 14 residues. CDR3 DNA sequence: TGTGCCACCAGTGGCGGAGGGAGCACAGATACGCAGTATTTT. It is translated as CATSGGGSTDTQYF.

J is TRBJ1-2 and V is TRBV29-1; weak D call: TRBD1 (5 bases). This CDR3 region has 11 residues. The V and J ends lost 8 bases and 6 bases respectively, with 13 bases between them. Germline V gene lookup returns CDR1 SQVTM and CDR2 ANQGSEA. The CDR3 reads CSSQQVDGYTF. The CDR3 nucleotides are TGCAGCTCCCAACAGGTTGATGGCTACACCTTC.

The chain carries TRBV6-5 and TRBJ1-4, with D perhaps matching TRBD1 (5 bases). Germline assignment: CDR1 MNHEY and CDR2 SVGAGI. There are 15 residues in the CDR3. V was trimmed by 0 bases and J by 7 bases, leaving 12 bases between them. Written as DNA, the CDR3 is TGTGCCAGCAGTTACTCGAGGGCAGGGAGTGAAAAACTGTTTTTT. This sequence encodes CASSYSRAGSEKLFF.

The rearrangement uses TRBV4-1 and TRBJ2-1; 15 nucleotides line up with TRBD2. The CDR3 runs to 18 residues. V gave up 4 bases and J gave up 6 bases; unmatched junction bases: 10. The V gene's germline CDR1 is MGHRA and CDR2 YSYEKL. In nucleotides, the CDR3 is TGCGCCAGCAGCCGGAAACTCGGGACTAGCGGGAGGCTCAATGAGCAGTTCTTC. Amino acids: CASSRKLGTSGRLNEQFF.

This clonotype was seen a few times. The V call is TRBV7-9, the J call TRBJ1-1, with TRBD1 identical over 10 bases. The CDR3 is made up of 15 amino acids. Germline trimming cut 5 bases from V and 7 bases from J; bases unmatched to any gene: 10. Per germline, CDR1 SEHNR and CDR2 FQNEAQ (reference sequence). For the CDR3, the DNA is TGTGCCAGCAGCGCCCGACAGGGGGCGAGGGATGAAGCTTTCTTT. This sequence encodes CASSARQGARDEAFF.

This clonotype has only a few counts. The CDR3 is CASSLILKRGPSYNEQFF. In DNA form, the CDR3 reads TGTGCCAGCAGTCTAATCTTAAAGCGGGGACCCTCCTACAATGAGCAGTTCTTC. V and J are TRBV4-2 and TRBJ2-1; the match to TRBD2 covers 7 bases. The V gene end was trimmed by 6 bases and the J gene end by 0 bases; junction bases not matched to a gene: 14. Germline assignment: CDR1 LGHNA and CDR2 YNFKEQ. The length of the CDR3 is 18 residues.

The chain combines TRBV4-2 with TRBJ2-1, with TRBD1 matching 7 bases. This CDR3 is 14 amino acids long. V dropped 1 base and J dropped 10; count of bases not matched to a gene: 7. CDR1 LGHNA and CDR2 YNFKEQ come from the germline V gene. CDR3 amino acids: CASSQGRNRGEQFF. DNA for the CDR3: TGTGCCAGCAGCCAAGGCCGAAACAGGGGCGAGCAGTTCTTC.

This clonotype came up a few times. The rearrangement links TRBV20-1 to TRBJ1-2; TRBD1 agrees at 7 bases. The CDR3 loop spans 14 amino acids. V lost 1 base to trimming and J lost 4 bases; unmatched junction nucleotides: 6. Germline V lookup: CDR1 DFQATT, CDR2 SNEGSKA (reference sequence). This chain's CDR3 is CSARVINRGYGYTF. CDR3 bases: TGCAGTGCTAGAGTCATAAACAGGGGCTATGGCTACACCTTC.

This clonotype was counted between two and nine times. The DNA of the CDR3 is TGCAGTGCTGGACCGTCGGGTCGGCCCTACAATGAGCAGTTCTTC. It specifies CSAGPSGRPYNEQFF. The chain uses TRBV20-1 and TRBJ2-1; unclear D gene. V gave up 5 bases and J gave up 2 bases, with 16 bases separating them. The CDR3 extends over 15 amino acids. Germline lookup yields CDR1 DFQATT and CDR2 SNEGSKA (reference sequence).

The CDR3 spells CASSPRTSGKQFF. CDR3 nucleotides: TGTGCCAGCAGCCCGAGGACTAGCGGGAAGCAGTTCTTC. The V gene is TRBV7-2, the J gene TRBJ2-1; 12 positions agree with TRBD2. The CDR3 totals 13 residues. With 5 bases clipped from V and 11 bases from J, the junction kept 4 bases outside the gene matches. The germline V gene encodes CDR1 SGHTA and CDR2 FQGNSA.

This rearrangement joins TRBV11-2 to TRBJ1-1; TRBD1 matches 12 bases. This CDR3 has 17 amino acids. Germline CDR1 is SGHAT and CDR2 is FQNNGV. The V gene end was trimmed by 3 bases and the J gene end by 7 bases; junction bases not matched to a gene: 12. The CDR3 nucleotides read TGTGCCAGCAGCTTCCGGGACAGGGGGCGGATTGTGGGTGAAGCTTTCTTT. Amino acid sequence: CASSFRDRGRIVGEAFF.

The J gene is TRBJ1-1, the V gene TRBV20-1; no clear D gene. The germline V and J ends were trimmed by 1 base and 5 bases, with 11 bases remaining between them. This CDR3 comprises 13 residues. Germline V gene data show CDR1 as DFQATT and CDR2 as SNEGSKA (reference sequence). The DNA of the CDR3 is TGCAGTGCTAGAGGGTCCGCTCGGACTGAAGCTTTCTTT. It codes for CSARGSARTEAFF.

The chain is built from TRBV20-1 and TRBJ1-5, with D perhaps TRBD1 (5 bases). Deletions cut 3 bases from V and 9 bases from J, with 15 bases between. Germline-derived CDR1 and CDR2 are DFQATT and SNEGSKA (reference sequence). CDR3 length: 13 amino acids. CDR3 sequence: CSASPGPISPQHF. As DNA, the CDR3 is TGCAGTGCTAGCCCAGGGCCGATCTCGCCCCAGCATTTT.

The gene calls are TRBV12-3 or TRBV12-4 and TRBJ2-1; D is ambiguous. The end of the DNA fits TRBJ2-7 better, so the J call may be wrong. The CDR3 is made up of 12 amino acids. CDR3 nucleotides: TGTGCCAGCAGTTTTTTTTACAATGAGCAGTACTTC. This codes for CASSFFYNEQYF.

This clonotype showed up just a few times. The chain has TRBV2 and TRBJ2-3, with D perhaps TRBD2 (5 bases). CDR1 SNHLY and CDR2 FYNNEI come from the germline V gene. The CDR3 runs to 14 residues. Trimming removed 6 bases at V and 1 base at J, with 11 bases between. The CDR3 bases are TGTGCCAGCAGGGCAGCGGCGGGCACAGATACGCAGTATTTT. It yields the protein CASRAAAGTDTQYF.

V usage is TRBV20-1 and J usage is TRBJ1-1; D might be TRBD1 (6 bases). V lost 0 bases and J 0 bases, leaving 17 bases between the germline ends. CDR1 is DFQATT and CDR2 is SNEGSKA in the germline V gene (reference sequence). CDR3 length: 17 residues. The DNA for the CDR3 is TGCAGTGCTAGAGATCTGGACAGCTACCTTATGAACACTGAAGCTTTCTTT. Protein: CSARDLDSYLMNTEAFF.

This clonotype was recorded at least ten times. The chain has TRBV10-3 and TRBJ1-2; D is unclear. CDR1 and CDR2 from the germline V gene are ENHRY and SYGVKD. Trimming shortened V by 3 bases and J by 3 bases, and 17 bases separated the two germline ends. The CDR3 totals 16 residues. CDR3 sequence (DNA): TGTGCCATCAGTGACCCGGGCCTCCCCTCCGACTATGGCTACACCTTC. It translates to CAISDPGLPSDYGYTF.

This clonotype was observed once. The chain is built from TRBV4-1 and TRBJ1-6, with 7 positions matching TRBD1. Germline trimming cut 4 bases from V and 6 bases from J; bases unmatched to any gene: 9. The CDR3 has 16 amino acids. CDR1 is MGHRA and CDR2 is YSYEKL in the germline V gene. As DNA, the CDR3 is TGCGCCAGCAGCCCGTGGGAGGGACAGCTTAATTCACCCCTCCACTTT. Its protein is CASSPWEGQLNSPLHF.

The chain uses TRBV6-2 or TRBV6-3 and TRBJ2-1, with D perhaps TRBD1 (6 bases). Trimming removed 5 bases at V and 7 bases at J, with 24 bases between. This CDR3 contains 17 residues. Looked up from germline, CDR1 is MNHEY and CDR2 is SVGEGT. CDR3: CASSHGAGVLLGNEQFF. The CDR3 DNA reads TGTGCCAGCAGTCATGGTGCAGGGGTGCTTTTGGGGAATGAGCAGTTCTTC.

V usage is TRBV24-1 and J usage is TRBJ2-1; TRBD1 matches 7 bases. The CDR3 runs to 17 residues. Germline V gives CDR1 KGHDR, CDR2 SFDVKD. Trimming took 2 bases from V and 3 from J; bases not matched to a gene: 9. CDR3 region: CATSDSQGVSIYNEQFF. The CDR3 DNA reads TGTGCCACCAGTGATTCCCAGGGGGTCTCGATCTACAATGAGCAGTTCTTC.